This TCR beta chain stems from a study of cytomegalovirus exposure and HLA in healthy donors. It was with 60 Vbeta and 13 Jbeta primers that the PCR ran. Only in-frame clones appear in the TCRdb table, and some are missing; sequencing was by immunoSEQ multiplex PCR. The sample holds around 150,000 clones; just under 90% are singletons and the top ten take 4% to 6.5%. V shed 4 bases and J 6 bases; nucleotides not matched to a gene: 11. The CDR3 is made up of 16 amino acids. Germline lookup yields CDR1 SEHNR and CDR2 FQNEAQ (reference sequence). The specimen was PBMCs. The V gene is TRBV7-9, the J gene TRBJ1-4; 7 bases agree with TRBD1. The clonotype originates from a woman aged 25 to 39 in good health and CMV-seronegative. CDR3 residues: CASSSLPGGRDEKLFF. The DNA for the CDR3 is TGTGCCAGCAGCTCACTACCAGGGGGAAGGGATGAAAAACTGTTTTTT.